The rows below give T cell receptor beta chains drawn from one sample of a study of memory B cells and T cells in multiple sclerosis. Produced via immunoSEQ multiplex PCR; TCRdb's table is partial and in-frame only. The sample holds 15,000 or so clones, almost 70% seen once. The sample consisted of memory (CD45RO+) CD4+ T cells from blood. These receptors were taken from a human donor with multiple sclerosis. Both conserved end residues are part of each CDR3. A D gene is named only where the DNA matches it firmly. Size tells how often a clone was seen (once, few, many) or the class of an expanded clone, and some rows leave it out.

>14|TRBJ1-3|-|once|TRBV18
TGTGCCAGCTCATCAGGTTCCTCTGGAAACACCATATATTTT
CASSSGSSGNTIYF
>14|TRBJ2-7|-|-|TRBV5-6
TGTGCCAGCAGCTCAATTGGACTGTCATACGAGCAGTACTTC
CASSSIGLSYEQYF
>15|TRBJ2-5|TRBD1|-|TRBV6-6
TGTGCCAGCAGTTGGACAGGGGGCGTCGGGGAGACCCAGTACTTC
CASSWTGGVGETQYF
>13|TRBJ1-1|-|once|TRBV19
TGTGCCAGTAGCGAGATTCGGAACACTGAAGCTTTCTTT
CASSEIRNTEAFF
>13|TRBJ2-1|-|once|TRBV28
TGTGCCAGCCGGACTGAAAGCTACAATGAGCAGTTCTTC
CASRTESYNEQFF
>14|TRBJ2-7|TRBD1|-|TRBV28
TGTGCCAGCACTTACCGGGACAGGGGCTACGAGCAGTACTTC
CASTYRDRGYEQYF
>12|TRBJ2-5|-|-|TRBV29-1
TGCAGCGTGGCCCGGGGCCAAGAGACCCAGTACTTC
CSVARGQETQYF
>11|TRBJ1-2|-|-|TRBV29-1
TGCAGCGTTGAAGACCGACTCTGGCACACCTTC
CSVEDRLWHTF
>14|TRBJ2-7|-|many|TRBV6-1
TGTGCCAGCAGTGTCGGGGGGACACCTTACGAGCAGTACTTC
CASSVGGTPYEQYF
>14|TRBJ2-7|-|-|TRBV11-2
TGTGCCAGCAGCATAAGTCCGGGATCCTACGAGCAGTACTTC
CASSISPGSYEQYF
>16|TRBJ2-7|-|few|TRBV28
TGTGCCAGCAGTATTAATGGTGGGGGACTCTCCTACGAGCAGTACTTC
CASSINGGGLSYEQYF
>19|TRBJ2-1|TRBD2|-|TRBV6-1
TGTGCCAGCAGTGAAGCATTCTTTTTACTAGCGGGGTTTAACAATGAGCAGTTCTTC
CASSEAFFLLAGFNNEQFF
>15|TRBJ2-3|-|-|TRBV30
TGTGCCTGGAGTTTAGCGGAGCCTCGCACAGATACGCAGTATTTT
CAWSLAEPRTDTQYF
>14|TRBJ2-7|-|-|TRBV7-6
TGTGCCAGCAGCCCCTTGGACAGCTCCTACGAGCAGTACTTC
CASSPLDSSYEQYF
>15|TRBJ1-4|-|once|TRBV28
TGTGCCAGCAGTTTGTCTACAGGACCTAATGAAAAACTGTTTTTT
CASSLSTGPNEKLFF
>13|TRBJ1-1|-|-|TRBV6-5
TGTGCCAGCAATCGTCAACAGGGCACTGAAGCTTTCTTT
CASNRQQGTEAFF
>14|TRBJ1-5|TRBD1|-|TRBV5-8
TGTGCCAGCAGCTTGGCGCAGGGGGGACAGCCCCAGCATTTT
CASSLAQGGQPQHF